The clone carrying this T cell receptor beta chain was observed once. Germline CDR1 is SGHRS and CDR2 is YFSETQ. Losses at the gene ends were 0 bases for V and 9 bases for J; bases not matched to a gene: 9. This CDR3 comprises 15 residues. The source of the sample is a study of blood T cell repertoires in COVID-19. Study summary: The United States, Italy and Spain provided the acute and convalescent COVID-19 samples. The analysed material was cDNA or gDNA that came from T cells, B-cell-depleted T cells, or PBMCs.

Libraries were prepared by immunoSEQ multiplex PCR; TCRdb keeps only in-frame clonotypes and omits some of them. The table includes over 200,000 clones, over 70% detected once. This receptor was obtained from a woman in her thirties who had been exposed to COVID-19. The source material was PBMCs or T cells enriched from blood (not recorded which). J is TRBJ2-1 and V is TRBV5-1, with TRBD2 matching 7 bases. CDR3 in DNA: TGCGCCAGCAGCTTGGGGACTAGTGAATTGGCTGAGCAGTTCTTC. Protein product: CASSLGTSELAEQFF.